A selection of T cell receptor beta chains follows, all from one sample in a study of T cells in Graves' hyperthyroidism and ophthalmopathy. TCRdb re-called the multiplex PCR reads through MiXCR, storing one row per CDR3 protein. In the table there are roughly 720,000 distinct CDR3 sequences, about 18% of which are singletons. The sequenced sample consisted of blood. Receptors were obtained from a man aged 45-60 years with Graves' hyperthyroidism. CDR3s include the opening cysteine and the closing phenylalanine or tryptophan. Each record gives: V gene, D gene, J gene, clone size, CDR3 DNA, CDR3 protein. The D gene is left open where the match is weak. Part of the rows lack a size; the others show once, few, many or a class for expanded clones.

V gene: TRBV5-1
D gene: TRBD2
J gene: TRBJ2-7
clone size: .
CDR3 DNA: TGCGCCAGCAGCTTGGCCGGGACTAGCGGGAGTAATGTGCAGTACTTC
CDR3 protein: CASSLAGTSGSNVQYF

V gene: TRBV7-2
D gene: .
J gene: TRBJ1-1
clone size: .
CDR3 DNA: TGTGCCAGCAGCCCCCGGGAGCAGGCTACTGAAGCTTTCTTT
CDR3 protein: CASSPREQATEAFF

V gene: TRBV28
D gene: .
J gene: TRBJ2-5
clone size: many
CDR3 DNA: TGTGCCAGCAGCGACAGGGAGGAGTACCAAGAGACCCAGTACTTC
CDR3 protein: CASSDREEYQETQYF

V gene: TRBV5-1
D gene: .
J gene: TRBJ2-7
clone size: many
CDR3 DNA: TGCGCCAGCAGCTTAGACCAAGGGACCTACGAGCAGTACTTC
CDR3 protein: CASSLDQGTYEQYF

V gene: TRBV30
D gene: TRBD1
J gene: TRBJ2-3
clone size: many
CDR3 DNA: TGTGCCTGGAGTGTGACAGGACAGGGGACAGATACGCAGTATTTT
CDR3 protein: CAWSVTGQGTDTQYF

V gene: TRBV28
D gene: .
J gene: TRBJ2-6
clone size: many
CDR3 DNA: TGTGCCAGCAGTAGTTCCACTGGGGCCAACGTCCTGACTTTC
CDR3 protein: CASSSSTGANVLTF

V gene: TRBV24-1
D gene: TRBD1
J gene: TRBJ2-2
clone size: many
CDR3 DNA: TGTGCCACCAGGGGACAGGGTAACACCGGGGAGCTGTTTTTT
CDR3 protein: CATRGQGNTGELFF

V gene: TRBV2
D gene: TRBD1
J gene: TRBJ1-3
clone size: .
CDR3 DNA: TGTGCCAGCAGACAGGGGGCTTACACCATATATTTT
CDR3 protein: CASRQGAYTIYF

V gene: TRBV18
D gene: .
J gene: TRBJ2-7
clone size: .
CDR3 DNA: TGTGCCAGCTCACCCTCCCAGGCTATTACTGGAAACGAGCAGTACTTC
CDR3 protein: CASSPSQAITGNEQYF

V gene: TRBV4-3
D gene: .
J gene: TRBJ2-7
clone size: many
CDR3 DNA: TGCGCCAGCAGCCAAATTCACCCTGCCTACGAGCAGTACTTC
CDR3 protein: CASSQIHPAYEQYF

V gene: TRBV29-1
D gene: TRBD2
J gene: TRBJ2-5
clone size: many
CDR3 DNA: TGCAGCGTTGTTCTTAGCGGGAGGGGAGAGACCCAGTACTTC
CDR3 protein: CSVVLSGRGETQYF

V gene: TRBV2
D gene: TRBD2
J gene: TRBJ2-1
clone size: .
CDR3 DNA: TGTGCCAGCAGTACGGGAGGCTACAATGAGCAGTTCTTC
CDR3 protein: CASSTGGYNEQFF

V gene: TRBV7-9
D gene: TRBD2
J gene: TRBJ2-1
clone size: few
CDR3 DNA: TGTGCCAGCAGTATCCTGCGGGCTAGCGGCAATGAGCAGTTCTTC
CDR3 protein: CASSILRASGNEQFF

V gene: TRBV10-3
D gene: TRBD1
J gene: TRBJ1-6
clone size: many
CDR3 DNA: TGTGCCATCAGTGGGGACAGGGGCGAAAATAATTCACCCCTCCACTTT
CDR3 protein: CAISGDRGENNSPLHF

V gene: TRBV5-1
D gene: TRBD2
J gene: TRBJ2-1
clone size: .
CDR3 DNA: TGCGCCAGCACCCTAGCTGGGGGGGAGTGGTACAATGAGCAGTTCTTC
CDR3 protein: CASTLAGGEWYNEQFF

V gene: TRBV7-9
D gene: .
J gene: TRBJ2-7
clone size: many
CDR3 DNA: TGTGCCAGCAGCTCCGACTGGAGAGCCACAAACGAGCAGTACTTC
CDR3 protein: CASSSDWRATNEQYF

V gene: TRBV19
D gene: .
J gene: TRBJ1-1
clone size: few
CDR3 DNA: TGTGCCAGTAGTATAGATTTCAGGGGCACTGAAGCTTTCTTT
CDR3 protein: CASSIDFRGTEAFF

V gene: TRBV28
D gene: .
J gene: TRBJ1-5
clone size: many
CDR3 DNA: TGTGCCAGCAGTCGGTCGTTGGGGAGCAATCAGCCCCAGCATTTT
CDR3 protein: CASSRSLGSNQPQHF

V gene: TRBV11-1
D gene: .
J gene: TRBJ2-7
clone size: many
CDR3 DNA: TGTGCCAGCAGCTTAGATTCAGCAATCTACGAGCAGTACTTC
CDR3 protein: CASSLDSAIYEQYF

V gene: TRBV29-1
D gene: .
J gene: TRBJ2-5
clone size: few
CDR3 DNA: TGCAGCGTTGTAGGTGGCCACGCGTACCAAGAGACCCAGTACTTC
CDR3 protein: CSVVGGHAYQETQYF

V gene: TRBV7-2
D gene: TRBD2
J gene: TRBJ2-1
clone size: .
CDR3 DNA: TGTGCCAGCAGCTTGTTGGAGGGGCTAGCGGGGTACAATGAGCAGTTCTTC
CDR3 protein: CASSLLEGLAGYNEQFF

V gene: TRBV11-1
D gene: .
J gene: TRBJ1-1
clone size: many
CDR3 DNA: TGTGCCAGCAGCTTCGCCGGGAGGGGCCCCGCTGAAGCTTTCTTT
CDR3 protein: CASSFAGRGPAEAFF

V gene: TRBV12-3/TRBV12-4
D gene: TRBD2
J gene: TRBJ2-3
clone size: many
CDR3 DNA: TGTGCCAGCAGTCCCGGGACTAGGGTCACAGATACGCAGTATTTT
CDR3 protein: CASSPGTRVTDTQYF

V gene: TRBV5-1
D gene: .
J gene: TRBJ2-1
clone size: many
CDR3 DNA: TGCGCCAGCAGCAGGGAGCAGGGGTACAATGAGCAGTTCTTC
CDR3 protein: CASSREQGYNEQFF

V gene: TRBV7-9
D gene: .
J gene: TRBJ2-2
clone size: .
CDR3 DNA: TGTGCCAGCAGCTTACAGGTCGGAGGCGGGGAGCTGTTTTTT
CDR3 protein: CASSLQVGGGELFF

V gene: TRBV28
D gene: .
J gene: TRBJ2-1
clone size: .
CDR3 DNA: TGTGCCAGCAGTTTGAGATTTTCGCAGTTCTTC
CDR3 protein: CASSLRFSQFF

V gene: TRBV7-2
D gene: TRBD1
J gene: TRBJ2-7
clone size: many
CDR3 DNA: TGTGCCAGCAGCCTCGCGACAGGGGCGGCCTACGAGCAGTACTTC
CDR3 protein: CASSLATGAAYEQYF

V gene: TRBV11-2
D gene: .
J gene: TRBJ2-1
clone size: many
CDR3 DNA: TGTGCCAGCACCACGGTCCTTGGGGCCTACAATGAGCAGTTCTTC
CDR3 protein: CASTTVLGAYNEQFF

V gene: TRBV10-3
D gene: TRBD2
J gene: TRBJ2-1
clone size: many
CDR3 DNA: TGTGCCATCGCCCGGGGAGGGACTAGCGGGAGCTCCTACAATGAGCAGTTCTTC
CDR3 protein: CAIARGGTSGSSYNEQFF

V gene: TRBV11-3
D gene: TRBD1
J gene: TRBJ2-1
clone size: many
CDR3 DNA: TGTGCCAGCAGCCCCACGACAGGGTTGGGCTACAATGAGCAGTTCTTC
CDR3 protein: CASSPTTGLGYNEQFF

V gene: TRBV5-1
D gene: TRBD2
J gene: TRBJ2-1
clone size: .
CDR3 DNA: TGCGCCAGCGGACTAGCGGGAATCAATGAGCAGTTCTTC
CDR3 protein: CASGLAGINEQFF

V gene: TRBV7-9
D gene: .
J gene: TRBJ1-4
clone size: .
CDR3 DNA: TGTGCCAGCACGCCCCAGAATGAAAAACTGTTTTTT
CDR3 protein: CASTPQNEKLFF

V gene: TRBV19
D gene: .
J gene: TRBJ2-2
clone size: many
CDR3 DNA: TGTGCCAGTAGTAAGGGGCCTGACACCGGGGAGCTGTTTTTT
CDR3 protein: CASSKGPDTGELFF

V gene: TRBV3-1
D gene: TRBD2
J gene: TRBJ2-7
clone size: .
CDR3 DNA: TGTGCCAGCAGCCCTTTGGAGCGGGGAGCCTACGAGCAGTACTTC
CDR3 protein: CASSPLERGAYEQYF

V gene: TRBV5-8
D gene: TRBD2
J gene: TRBJ2-1
clone size: few
CDR3 DNA: TGTGCCAGCAGCACGACTAGCTCGCAGTTCTTC
CDR3 protein: CASSTTSSQFF

V gene: TRBV30
D gene: .
J gene: TRBJ1-1
clone size: many
CDR3 DNA: TGTGCCTGGAGTCCCAGCAACCCTGAAGCTTTCTTT
CDR3 protein: CAWSPSNPEAFF

V gene: TRBV5-1
D gene: .
J gene: TRBJ2-3
clone size: few
CDR3 DNA: TGCGCCAGCAGCTTCCCAGGGAGCACAGATACGCAGTATTTT
CDR3 protein: CASSFPGSTDTQYF

V gene: TRBV12-3/TRBV12-4
D gene: .
J gene: TRBJ2-1
clone size: many
CDR3 DNA: TGTGCCAGCAGCCCGGGACGGCTGAACGATCCTCGAAGCTCCTACAATGAGCAGTTCTTC
CDR3 protein: CASSPGRLNDPRSSYNEQFF

V gene: TRBV6-1
D gene: .
J gene: TRBJ2-3
clone size: many
CDR3 DNA: TGTGCCAGCACCTCAGGGGGGGCAGTTTTCACAGATACGCAGTATTTT
CDR3 protein: CASTSGGAVFTDTQYF

V gene: TRBV7-2
D gene: TRBD2
J gene: TRBJ2-7
clone size: .
CDR3 DNA: TGTGCCAGCAGCTACGGGACTAGTCTAGGCGAGCAGTACTTC
CDR3 protein: CASSYGTSLGEQYF

V gene: TRBV5-1
D gene: .
J gene: TRBJ2-5
clone size: few
CDR3 DNA: TGCGCCAGCAGCTTGTTAGGGGCAGTGCAAGAGACCCAGTACTTC
CDR3 protein: CASSLLGAVQETQYF

V gene: TRBV29-1
D gene: .
J gene: TRBJ1-2
clone size: few
CDR3 DNA: TGCAGCGTTGAGGTTCCTTCTCCTTATGGCTACACCTTC
CDR3 protein: CSVEVPSPYGYTF

V gene: TRBV6-5
D gene: TRBD1
J gene: TRBJ2-1
clone size: few
CDR3 DNA: TGTGCCAGCAGTTACGGACAGGGTTGGGACAATGAGCAGTTCTTC
CDR3 protein: CASSYGQGWDNEQFF

V gene: TRBV10-3
D gene: TRBD2
J gene: TRBJ2-7
clone size: many
CDR3 DNA: TGTGCCATCAGTGAGCCCACGACCAGCGGGAGGGTCTACGAGCAGTACTTC
CDR3 protein: CAISEPTTSGRVYEQYF

V gene: TRBV6-1
D gene: .
J gene: TRBJ2-3
clone size: .
CDR3 DNA: TGTGCCAGCAGTCGGACTGGGGGTACGCAGTATTTT
CDR3 protein: CASSRTGGTQYF

V gene: TRBV3-1
D gene: TRBD2
J gene: TRBJ2-7
clone size: .
CDR3 DNA: TGTGCCAGCAGCGAACTAGCGGGAGGGCGAGAGCAGTACTTC
CDR3 protein: CASSELAGGREQYF

V gene: TRBV30
D gene: TRBD1
J gene: TRBJ2-7
clone size: many
CDR3 DNA: TGTGCCTGGAGGGGTAGGGACAGGGTTACCTACGAGCAGTACTTC
CDR3 protein: CAWRGRDRVTYEQYF

V gene: TRBV5-1
D gene: TRBD1
J gene: TRBJ2-7
clone size: many
CDR3 DNA: TGCGCCAGCAGCCCCTCGGGACAGGGGATCGACGAGCAGTACTTC
CDR3 protein: CASSPSGQGIDEQYF

V gene: TRBV5-6
D gene: TRBD1
J gene: TRBJ1-5
clone size: many
CDR3 DNA: TGTGCCAGCAGCCTAGGACAGGTAAATCAGCCCCAGCATTTT
CDR3 protein: CASSLGQVNQPQHF